This TCR beta chain appears in the sequencing data of a study of T cells in Graves' hyperthyroidism and ophthalmopathy. General study findings and limits: Most clonotypes expanded in thyroid above 0.001 were likewise present in blood.

There were TCR beta CDR3 regions amplified from RNA transcripts. An initial round of RT-PCR targeting the TCR CDR3 relied on the HTBI primer set. TCRdb ran MiXCR on the multiplex PCR reads and lists one entry per CDR3 protein. The table records 540,000 or so distinct CDR3 sequences, 15% to 17% of them present only once. Graves' hyperthyroidism is called stable when ophthalmopathy does not progress within 18 months. Every diagnosis used clinical symptoms, serum thyroxine and TRAb, thyroid ultrasound and orbital computed tomography. The V segment lost 1 base and the J segment 8 bases; nucleotides outside the gene matches: 13. Germline CDR1 and CDR2: LNHDA and SQIVND (reference sequence). The CDR3 has 17 amino acids. This clonotype was detected ten times or more. Antigen: not known.

This clonotype was obtained from a young woman with Graves' hyperthyroidism. Material: blood. The chain employs TRBV19 and TRBJ2-1; 8 bases fit TRBD2. The CDR3 here is CASSIGVRREDRYEQFF. As DNA, the CDR3 is TGTGCCAGTAGTATAGGTGTGCGGCGGGAGGACCGCTATGAGCAGTTCTTC. Using reference TRBV19 and TRBJ2-1 for the parts outside the CDR3, the full variable domain is DGGITQSPKYLFRKEGQNVTLSCEQNLNHDAMYWYRQDPGQGLRLIYYSQIVNDFQKGDIAEGYSVSREKKESFPLTVTSAQKNPTAFYLCASSIGVRREDRYEQFFGPGTRLTVL.